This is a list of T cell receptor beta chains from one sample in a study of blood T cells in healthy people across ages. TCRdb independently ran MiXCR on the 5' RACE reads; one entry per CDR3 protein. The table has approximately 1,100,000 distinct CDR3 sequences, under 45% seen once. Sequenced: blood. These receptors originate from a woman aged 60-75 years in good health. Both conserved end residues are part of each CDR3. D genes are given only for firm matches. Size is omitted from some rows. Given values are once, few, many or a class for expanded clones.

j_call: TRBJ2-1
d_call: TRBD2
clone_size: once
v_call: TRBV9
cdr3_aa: CASSPWGGNEQFF
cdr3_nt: TGTGCCAGCAGCCCCTGGGGGGGCAATGAGCAGTTCTTC

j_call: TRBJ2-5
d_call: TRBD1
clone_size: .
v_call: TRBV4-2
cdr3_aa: CASSLGQDDGAQYF
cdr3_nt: TGTGCCAGCAGCCTAGGACAGGACGATGGGGCCCAGTACTTC

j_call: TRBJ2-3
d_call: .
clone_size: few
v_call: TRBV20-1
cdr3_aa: CSAGLNTDTQYF
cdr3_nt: TGCAGTGCTGGGCTTAACACAGATACGCAGTATTTT

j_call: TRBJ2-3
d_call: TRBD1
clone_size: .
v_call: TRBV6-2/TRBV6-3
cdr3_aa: CASSPVQGVTDTQYF
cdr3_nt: TGTGCCAGCAGTCCGGTACAGGGGGTCACAGATACGCAGTATTTT

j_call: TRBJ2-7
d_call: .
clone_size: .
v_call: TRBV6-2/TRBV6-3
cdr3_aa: CASGIGTYEQYF
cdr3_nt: TGTGCCAGCGGTATCGGTACCTACGAGCAGTACTTC

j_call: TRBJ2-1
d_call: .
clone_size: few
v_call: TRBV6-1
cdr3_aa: CASTFDRNEQFF
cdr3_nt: TGTGCCAGCACTTTCGACAGGAATGAGCAGTTCTTC

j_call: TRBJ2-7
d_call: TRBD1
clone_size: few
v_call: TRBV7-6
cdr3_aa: CASSKGQDLYEQYF
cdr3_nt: TGTGCCAGCAGCAAGGGACAGGACCTCTACGAGCAGTACTTC

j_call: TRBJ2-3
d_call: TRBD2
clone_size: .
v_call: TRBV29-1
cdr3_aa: CSAGLAGITDTQYF
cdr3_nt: TGCAGCGCGGGACTAGCGGGCATCACAGATACGCAGTATTTT

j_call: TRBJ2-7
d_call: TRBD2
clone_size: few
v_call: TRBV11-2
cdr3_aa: CASSLDRLAGDHEQYF
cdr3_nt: TGTGCCAGCAGCTTAGATCGGCTAGCGGGAGACCACGAGCAGTACTTC

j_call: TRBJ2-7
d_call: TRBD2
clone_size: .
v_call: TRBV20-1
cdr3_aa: CSARELAGGYEQYF
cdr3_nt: TGCAGTGCTAGGGAACTAGCGGGGGGCTACGAGCAGTACTTC

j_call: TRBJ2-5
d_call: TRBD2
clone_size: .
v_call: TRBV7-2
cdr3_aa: CASSLDGPLAGEDETQYF
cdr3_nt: TGTGCCAGCAGCTTAGACGGCCCCTTAGCGGGAGAAGACGAGACCCAGTACTTC

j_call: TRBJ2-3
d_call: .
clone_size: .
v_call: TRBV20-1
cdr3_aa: CSAFPPRTDTQYF
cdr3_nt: TGCAGTGCTTTCCCCCCCCGGACAGATACGCAGTATTTT

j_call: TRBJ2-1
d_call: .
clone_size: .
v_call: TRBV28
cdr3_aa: CASSLGEPSEQFF
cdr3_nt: TGTGCCAGCAGTTTAGGCGAACCGTCGGAGCAGTTCTTC

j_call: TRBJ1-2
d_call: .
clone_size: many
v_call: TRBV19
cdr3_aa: CASSSTVNYGYTF
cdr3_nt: TGTGCCAGTAGTTCGACAGTTAACTATGGCTACACCTTC

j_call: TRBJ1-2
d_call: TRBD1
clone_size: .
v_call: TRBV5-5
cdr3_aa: CASSPDQRGRGYGYTF
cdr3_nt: TGTGCCAGCAGCCCCGATCAGAGGGGGCGAGGCTATGGCTACACCTTC

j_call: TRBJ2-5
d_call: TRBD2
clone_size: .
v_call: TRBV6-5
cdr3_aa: CASSYSGASGSGEETQYF
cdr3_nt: TGTGCCAGCAGTTACTCAGGGGCTAGCGGGAGCGGGGAAGAGACCCAGTACTTC

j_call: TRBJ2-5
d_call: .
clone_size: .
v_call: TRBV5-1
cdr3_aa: CASSRVKQTQETQYF
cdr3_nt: TGCGCCAGCAGCCGGGTAAAGCAGACACAAGAGACCCAGTACTTC

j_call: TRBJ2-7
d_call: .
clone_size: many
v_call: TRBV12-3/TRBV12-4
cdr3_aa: CASSLITGILHEQYF
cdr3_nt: TGTGCCAGCAGTTTAATCACAGGCATATTGCACGAGCAGTACTTC

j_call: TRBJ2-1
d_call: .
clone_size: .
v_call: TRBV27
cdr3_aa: CASSLSRGDEQFF
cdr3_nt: TGTGCCAGCAGTTTGAGCAGGGGCGATGAGCAGTTCTTC

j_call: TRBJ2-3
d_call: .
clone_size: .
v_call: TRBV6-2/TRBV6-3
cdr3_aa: CASTTWESVSTDTQYF
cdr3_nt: TGTGCCAGCACCACCTGGGAGTCGGTCAGCACAGATACGCAGTATTTT

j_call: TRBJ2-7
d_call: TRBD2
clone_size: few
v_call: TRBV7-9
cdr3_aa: CASSLGNSGAYEQYF
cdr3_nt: TGTGCCAGCAGCTTAGGTAATAGCGGGGCCTACGAGCAGTACTTC

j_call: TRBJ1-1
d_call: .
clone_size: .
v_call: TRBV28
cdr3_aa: CASSFGEGAFF
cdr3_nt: TGTGCCAGCAGTTTTGGGGAAGGGGCTTTCTTT

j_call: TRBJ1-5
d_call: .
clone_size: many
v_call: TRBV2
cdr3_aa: CASSEGASKQPQHF
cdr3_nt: TGTGCCAGCAGTGAAGGGGCCTCGAAGCAGCCCCAGCATTTT

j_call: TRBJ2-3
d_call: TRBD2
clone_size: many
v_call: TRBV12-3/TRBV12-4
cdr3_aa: CASSFGGTRIFGTSGTFTDTQYF
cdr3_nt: TGTGCCAGCAGTTTTGGGGGGACACGGATTTTCGGGACTAGCGGGACGTTTACAGATACGCAGTATTTT

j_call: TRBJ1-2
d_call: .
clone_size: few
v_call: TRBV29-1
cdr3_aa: CSAQGPDGYTF
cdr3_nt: TGCAGCGCACAGGGACCCGATGGCTACACCTTC

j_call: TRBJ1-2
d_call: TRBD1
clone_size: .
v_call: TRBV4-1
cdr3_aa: CASSLVPGQENYGYTF
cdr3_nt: TGCGCCAGCAGCCTCGTCCCGGGACAGGAGAACTATGGCTACACCTTC

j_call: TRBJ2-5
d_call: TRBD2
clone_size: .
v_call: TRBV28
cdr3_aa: CASIPGLAGHIQETQYF
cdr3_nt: TGTGCCAGCATCCCGGGACTAGCGGGACACATACAAGAGACCCAGTACTTC

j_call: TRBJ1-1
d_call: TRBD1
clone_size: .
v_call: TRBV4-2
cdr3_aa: CASSDPDRGGTEAFF
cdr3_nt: TGTGCCAGCAGCGATCCGGACAGGGGGGGCACTGAAGCTTTCTTT

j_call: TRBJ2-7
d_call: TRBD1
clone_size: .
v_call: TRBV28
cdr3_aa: CASSEPGQGQDEQYF
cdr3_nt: TGTGCCAGCAGTGAGCCGGGACAGGGTCAGGACGAGCAGTACTTC

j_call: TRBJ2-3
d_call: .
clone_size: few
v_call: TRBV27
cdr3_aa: CASTTDWTSWADTQYF
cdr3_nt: TGTGCCAGCACCACCGACTGGACTTCCTGGGCAGATACGCAGTATTTT

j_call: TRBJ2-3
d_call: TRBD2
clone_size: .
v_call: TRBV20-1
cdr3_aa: CSARGLAGNSDTQYF
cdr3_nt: TGCAGTGCTAGGGGACTAGCGGGAAACTCAGATACGCAGTATTTT

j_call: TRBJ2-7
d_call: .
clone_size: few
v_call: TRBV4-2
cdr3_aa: CASSQSLDEQYF
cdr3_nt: TGTGCCAGCAGCCAGAGCCTGGACGAGCAGTACTTC

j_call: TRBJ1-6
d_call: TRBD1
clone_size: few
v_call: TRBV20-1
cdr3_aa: CSAGGQAANSPLHF
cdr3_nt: TGCAGTGCTGGCGGACAGGCTGCTAATTCACCCCTCCACTTT

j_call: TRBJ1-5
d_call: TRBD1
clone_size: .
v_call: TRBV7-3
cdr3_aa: CASSPLTPDRERNQPQHF
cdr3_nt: TGTGCCAGCAGCCCACTGACCCCGGACAGGGAAAGGAATCAGCCCCAGCATTTC

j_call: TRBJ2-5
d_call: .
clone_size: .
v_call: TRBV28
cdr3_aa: CASNSLVETQYF
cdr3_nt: TGTGCCAGCAACAGCCTCGTAGAGACCCAGTACTTC

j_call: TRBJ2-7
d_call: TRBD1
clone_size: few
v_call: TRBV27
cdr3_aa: CASGSGDSYEQYF
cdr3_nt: TGTGCCAGCGGGTCTGGGGACAGCTACGAGCAGTACTTC

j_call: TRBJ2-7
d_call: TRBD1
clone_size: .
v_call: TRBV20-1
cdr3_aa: CSAATGTATYEQYF
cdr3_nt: TGCAGTGCCGCGACAGGGACCGCCACCTACGAGCAGTACTTC

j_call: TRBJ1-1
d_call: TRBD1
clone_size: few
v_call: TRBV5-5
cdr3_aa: CASSLYWGTGSNPEAFF
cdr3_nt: TGTGCCAGCAGCTTGTACTGGGGGACAGGGTCCAACCCTGAAGCTTTCTTT

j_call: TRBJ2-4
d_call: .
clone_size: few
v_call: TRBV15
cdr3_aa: CATSRGGAKNIQYF
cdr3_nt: TGTGCCACCAGCAGAGGGGGGGCCAAAAACATTCAGTACTTC

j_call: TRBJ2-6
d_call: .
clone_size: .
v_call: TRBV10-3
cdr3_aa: CAISGAAGANVLTF
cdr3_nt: TGTGCCATCAGTGGTGCAGCTGGGGCCAACGTCCTGACTTTC

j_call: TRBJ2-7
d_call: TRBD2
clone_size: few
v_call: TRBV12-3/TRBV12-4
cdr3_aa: CSSGRALYEQYF
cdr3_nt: TGTTCCAGCGGGAGGGCTCTATACGAGCAGTACTTC

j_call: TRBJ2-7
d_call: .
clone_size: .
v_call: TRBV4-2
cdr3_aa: CASSQDSRSGNEQYF
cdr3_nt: TGTGCCAGCAGCCAAGATAGCAGGTCTGGGAATGAGCAGTACTTC

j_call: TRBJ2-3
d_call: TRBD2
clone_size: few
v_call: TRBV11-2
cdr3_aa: CASSLGLAESADTQYF
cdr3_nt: TGTGCCAGCAGCTTGGGACTAGCGGAAAGCGCAGATACGCAGTATTTT

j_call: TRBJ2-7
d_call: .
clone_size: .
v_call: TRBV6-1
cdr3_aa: CASSISPTEAEVYEQYF
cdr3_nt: TGTGCCAGCAGTATCTCCCCCACCGAGGCCGAGGTTTACGAGCAGTACTTC

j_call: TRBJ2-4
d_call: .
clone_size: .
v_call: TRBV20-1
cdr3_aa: CSARDMRRDKNIQYF
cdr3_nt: TGCAGTGCTAGAGATATGCGGAGGGACAAAAACATTCAGTACTTC

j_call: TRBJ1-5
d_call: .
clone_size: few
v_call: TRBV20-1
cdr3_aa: CSASHSSNQPQHF
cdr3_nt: TGCAGTGCTAGCCATAGTAGCAATCAGCCCCAGCATTTT

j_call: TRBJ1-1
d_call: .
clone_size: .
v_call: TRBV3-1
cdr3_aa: CASSQEGRMNTEAFF
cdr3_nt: TGTGCCAGCAGCCAAGAAGGACGGATGAACACTGAAGCTTTCTTT

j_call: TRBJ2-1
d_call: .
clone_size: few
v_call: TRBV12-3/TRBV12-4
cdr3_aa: CASSLGRESYNEQFF
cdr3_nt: TGTGCCAGCAGTTTAGGGCGGGAATCCTACAATGAGCAGTTCTTC